The 22 T cell receptor beta chains below all came from one sample that was sequenced in a study of cytomegalovirus exposure and HLA in healthy donors. Primers included in the PCR were 60 Vbeta and 13 Jbeta primers. This table comes from immunoSEQ multiplex PCR, and its TCRdb copy is limited to in-frame clones, with some not included. This sample has 100,000 to 150,000 clones, with about 82% found just once. The sequenced sample was PBMCs. The receptor set was obtained from a boy aged 5-17 years in good health and CMV-seronegative.

The gene calls are TRBV4-2 and TRBJ2-5, with D possibly being TRBD2 (6 bases). The V gene's germline CDR1 is LGHNA and CDR2 YNFKEQ. Trimming left V 2 bases short and J 1 base short, with 17 bases between. The CDR3 loop spans 17 amino acids. The CDR3 nucleotides read TGTGCCAGCAGCCAACTAACTAGCCCTCGGGGCCAAGAGACCCAGTACTTC. Its protein is CASSQLTSPRGQETQYF.

This chain joins TRBV20-1 and TRBJ1-1, with D unclear. V shed 3 bases and J shed 7 bases, with 9 bases lying between them. The CDR3 length is 11 residues. The germline gives CDR1 DFQATT, CDR2 SNEGSKA (reference sequence). The CDR3 nucleotides read TGCAGTGCTAGCACAGCCTTTGAAGCTTTCTTT. As protein: CSASTAFEAFF.

The J gene is TRBJ1-6, the V gene TRBV5-6; 8 bases are a match to TRBD1. This CDR3 contains 15 residues. Germline CDR1 is SGHDT and CDR2 is YYEEEE. V lost 2 bases to trimming and J lost 7 bases; unmatched junction nucleotides: 5. In DNA form, the CDR3 reads TGTGCCAGCAGCTTCGGACAGGGTTACAATTCACCCCTCCACTTT. It specifies CASSFGQGYNSPLHF. Variable domain in full (rest from reference TRBV5-6 and TRBJ1-6): DAGVTQSPTHLIKTRGQQVTLRCSPKSGHDTVSWYQQALGQGPQFIFQYYEEEERQRGNFPDRFSGHQFPNYSSELNVNALLLGDSALYLCASSFGQGYNSPLHFGNGTRLTVT.

This clone was detected only once. The chain recombines TRBV6-4 with TRBJ2-7; 11 bases are a match to TRBD2. The CDR3 totals 15 residues. Unmatched junction bases numbered 6, after V lost 6 bases and J lost 2 bases. CDR1 and CDR2 from the germline V gene are MRHNA and SNTAGT. The CDR3 DNA reads TGTGCCAGCAGCGTACTAGCGGGAGAGACCTACGAGCAGTACTTC. Translated: CASSVLAGETYEQYF.

The chain carries TRBV2 and TRBJ2-4; D uncertain. Germline V lookup: CDR1 SNHLY, CDR2 FYNNEI. The CDR3 length is 13 residues. V was clipped by 4 bases and J by 6 bases, with 10 bases between them. The DNA of the CDR3 is TGTGCCAGCAGTGGGGCCGCTGTAAACATTCAGTACTTC. Translated: CASSGAAVNIQYF.

The table lists this clone with a count of one. The V gene is TRBV27, the J gene TRBJ2-1; 9 bases match TRBD2. J lost 7 bases, V lost 7 bases, and 8 bases had no gene match. The CDR3 length is 14 residues. The V gene's germline CDR1 is MNHEY and CDR2 SMNVEV (reference sequence). The CDR3 coding sequence is TGTGCCAGCAACATAGCGGGGGCTCAGAATGAGCAGTTCTTC. Its protein is CASNIAGAQNEQFF.

This clone was picked up one time. This chain's CDR3 is CASSQERSSGRGIPGELFF. DNA for the CDR3: TGCGCCAGCAGCCAAGAGCGGTCTAGCGGGAGGGGAATACCCGGGGAGCTGTTTTTT. The chain has TRBV4-3 and TRBJ2-2, with TRBD2 matching over 12 bases. The CDR3 is 19 amino acids. V dropped 0 bases and J dropped 6; count of bases not matched to a gene: 11. CDR1 and CDR2 (germline): LGHNA, YSLEER.

This clone was seen only a few times. The chain is built from TRBV27 and TRBJ2-3, with D possibly being TRBD2 (5 bases). Germline assignment: CDR1 MNHEY and CDR2 SMNVEV (reference sequence). Trimming removed 4 bases from V and 2 bases from J, with 16 bases in between. There are 16 residues in the CDR3. CDR3 in amino acids: CASSSPGLQYTDTQYF. CDR3 sequence (DNA): TGTGCCAGCAGTTCCCCGGGATTACAGTACACAGATACGCAGTATTTT.

The genes are TRBV5-1 and TRBJ2-5, with TRBD2 matching over 14 bases. V lost 3 bases to trimming and J lost 4 bases; unmatched junction nucleotides: 5. This CDR3 has 16 residues. The germline gives CDR1 SGHRS, CDR2 YFSETQ. The CDR3 reads CASSSGLAGGLETQYF. CDR3 sequence (DNA): TGCGCCAGCAGCTCTGGACTAGCGGGAGGTCTAGAGACCCAGTACTTC.

Only a few counts were recorded for this clone. This chain connects TRBV30 to TRBJ1-5; the D is unclear. The CDR3 covers 12 residues. The V gene's germline CDR1 is GTSNPN and CDR2 SVGIG (reference sequence). Trimming pared 0 bases from V and 4 bases from J, leaving 4 bases between. The CDR3 sequence: CAWSVENQPQHF. In DNA, the CDR3 is TGTGCCTGGAGTGTTGAGAATCAGCCCCAGCATTTT.

The chain couples TRBV6-5 to TRBJ2-2; no reliable D call. This CDR3 contains 13 residues. Germline CDR1 is MNHEY and CDR2 is SVGAGI. Trimming left V 0 bases short and J 6 bases short, with 5 bases between. The CDR3 region is CASSYSLSGELFF. The CDR3 nucleotides are TGTGCCAGCAGTTACTCTCTATCCGGGGAGCTGTTTTTT.

The rearrangement links TRBV7-9 to TRBJ2-7; D ambiguous. Germline V CDR1 and CDR2: SEHNR, FQNEAQ (reference sequence). This CDR3 has 11 residues. The V gene lost 4 bases and the J gene lost 3 bases, with 4 bases spanning the gap. The DNA of the CDR3 is TGTGCCAGCAGCTCCATCTACGAGCAGTACTTC. Its protein product is CASSSIYEQYF.

The chain combines TRBV19 with TRBJ2-7; 7 nucleotides line up with TRBD2. V gave up 10 bases and J gave up 1 base; unmatched junction bases: 10. The CDR3 runs 14 residues. The germline CDR1 and CDR2 sequences are LNHDA and SQIVND (reference sequence). CDR3 sequence (DNA): TGTGCCACGGGGCCCGAGCGGGGATCCTACGAGCAGTACTTC. Protein sequence: CATGPERGSYEQYF.

The rearrangement links TRBV15 to TRBJ1-2; D is unclear. V shed 3 bases and J shed 5 bases, with 16 bases lying between them. This CDR3 has 15 residues. CDR1 is LNHNV, CDR2 YYDKDF, per germline (reference sequence). The CDR3 DNA follows: TGTGCCACCAGCAGTGTGGGCCGGGGTGGGTATGGCTACACCTTC. Encoded protein: CATSSVGRGGYGYTF.

A word on this clone: The sample holds other DNA sequences that translate to the same CDR3. The gene calls are TRBV2 and TRBJ2-7, with 7 bases identical to TRBD1. Germline trimming cut 5 bases from V and 2 bases from J; bases unmatched to any gene: 3. Per the germline V gene, CDR1 is SNHLY and CDR2 is FYNNEI. This CDR3 region has 13 residues. The CDR3 bases are TGTGCCAGCAGTCGACAGGGCACCTACGAGCAGTACTTC. Its protein product is CASSRQGTYEQYF. Looking up the rest from reference TRBV2 and TRBJ2-7 gives the full variable domain: EPEVTQTPSHQVTQMGQEVILRCVPISNHLYFYWYRQILGQKVEFLVSFYNNEISEKSEIFDDQFSVERPDGSNFTLKIRSTKLEDSAMYFCASSRQGTYEQYFGPGTRLTVT.

The gene calls are TRBV11-2 and TRBJ2-3, with D possibly TRBD2 on 6 matching bases. The ends were cut back, 5 bases at V and 6 bases at J, with 12 bases in the middle. Germline V gives CDR1 SGHAT, CDR2 FQNNGV. The CDR3 consists of 13 residues. The CDR3 region has the DNA TGTGCCAGCAGCGTGACTAGTCCCGATACGCAGTATTTT. Protein product: CASSVTSPDTQYF.

The chain joins TRBV19 to TRBJ2-7; tentative D call: TRBD1 (6 bases). CDR3 length: 12 residues. With 5 bases removed from V and 6 bases from J, the gap between germline ends came to 11 bases. Germline V gene data show CDR1 as LNHDA and CDR2 as SQIVND (reference sequence). The CDR3 DNA follows: TGTGCCAGTAGTGACAGGTACGGCGAGCAGTACTTC. This gives the protein CASSDRYGEQYF.

The chain combines TRBV2 with TRBJ2-5; D not resolved. The J call may be in error: the DNA end matches TRBJ2-7 better. Per the germline V gene, CDR1 is SNHLY and CDR2 is FYNNEI. CDR3 length: 10 residues. The CDR3 region has the DNA TGTGCCAGCACCTACTCCGAGCAGTACTTC. Translating it yields CASTYSEQYF.

The sample holds a few counts of this clone. The gene calls are TRBV6-1 and TRBJ2-3; D is undetermined. From germline, CDR1 is MNHNS and CDR2 SASEGT. The CDR3 length is 12 residues. V was pared by 4 bases and J by 10 bases, with 12 bases between. The CDR3 sequence: CASSVGRGAQYF. CDR3 nucleotide sequence: TGTGCCAGCAGTGTAGGCCGAGGTGCGCAGTATTTT.

The sample holds one count of this clone. This chain links TRBV6-5 with TRBJ2-7; D perhaps matches TRBD1 (5 bases). V was shortened by 2 bases and J by 0 bases, with 14 bases between the two germline ends. The germline V gene encodes CDR1 MNHEY and CDR2 SVGAGI. The CDR3 covers 16 residues. CDR3 sequence: CASSYGQGLSSYEQYF. CDR3 coding DNA: TGTGCCAGCAGTTACGGCCAGGGCCTGAGCTCCTACGAGCAGTACTTC.

The V and J genes are TRBV2 and TRBJ1-2; D gene uncertain. Trimming left V 4 bases short and J 7 bases short, with 10 bases between. The CDR3 sequence is 12 residues long. CDR1 is SNHLY, CDR2 FYNNEI, per germline. Here the CDR3 reads CASSGLSGGYTF. DNA for the CDR3: TGTGCCAGCAGTGGTCTCAGTGGTGGCTACACCTTC.

This chain links TRBV29-1 with TRBJ1-2; D gene unclear. Trimming took 3 bases from V and 4 from J, leaving 12 bases between them. Germline V gene sequence: CDR1 SQVTM, CDR2 ANQGSEA. The CDR3 is 13 amino acids. DNA of the CDR3: TGCAGCGTTGAGTTTGACATACGCTATGGCTACACCTTC. Translating it yields CSVEFDIRYGYTF.